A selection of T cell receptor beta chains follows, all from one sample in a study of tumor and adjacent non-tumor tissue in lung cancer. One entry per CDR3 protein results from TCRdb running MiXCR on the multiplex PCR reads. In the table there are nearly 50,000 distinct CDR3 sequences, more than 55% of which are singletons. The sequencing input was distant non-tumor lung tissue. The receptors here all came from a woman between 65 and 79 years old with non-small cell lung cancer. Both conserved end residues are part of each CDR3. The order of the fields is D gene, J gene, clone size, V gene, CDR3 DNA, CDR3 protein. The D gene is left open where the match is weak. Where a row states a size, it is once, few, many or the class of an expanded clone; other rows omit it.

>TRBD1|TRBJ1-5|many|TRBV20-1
TGCAGTGCTGGTTGGGACAGTACGTCCCCGAATAGCAATCAGCCCCAGCATTTT
CSAGWDSTSPNSNQPQHF
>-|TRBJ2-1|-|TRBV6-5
TGTGGCAACAGTCACGGGGCCGGCTTCTTCGGTGAGCAGTTCTTC
CGNSHGAGFFGEQFF
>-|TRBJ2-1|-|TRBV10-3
TGTGCCATCAGTGACATTAACCTCATTGAGCAGTTCTTC
CAISDINLIEQFF
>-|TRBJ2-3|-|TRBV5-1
TGCGCCAGCAGCTTCTCGGCGGAAAGCACAGATACGCAGTATTTT
CASSFSAESTDTQYF
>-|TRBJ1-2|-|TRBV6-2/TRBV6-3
TGTGCCAGAACCGTAGACGGGGTTACTAACTATGGCTACACCTTC
CARTVDGVTNYGYTF
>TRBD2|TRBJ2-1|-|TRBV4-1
TGCGCCAGCAGCCAAAAGGGAGGGACTAGCCTCCTTGGTGAGCAGTTCTTC
CASSQKGGTSLLGEQFF
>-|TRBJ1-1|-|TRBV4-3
TGCGCCAGCATCCAAGACAAGGGGATCACTGAAGCTTTCTTT
CASIQDKGITEAFF
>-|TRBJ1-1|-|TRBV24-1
TGTGCCACCAATGAACCAGAGTCCACTGAAGCTTTCTTT
CATNEPESTEAFF
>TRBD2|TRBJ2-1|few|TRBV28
TGTGCCAGCAGTTCCGCCGAGGGAGGCGGGAGCTCCTACAATGAGCAGTTCTTC
CASSSAEGGGSSYNEQFF
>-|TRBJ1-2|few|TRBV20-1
TGCAGTGCTAGTAGGTCACCTAACTATGGCTACACCTTC
CSASRSPNYGYTF
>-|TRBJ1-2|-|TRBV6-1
TGTGCCGGCAGTGAAAACGTTAACTATGGCTACACCTTC
CAGSENVNYGYTF
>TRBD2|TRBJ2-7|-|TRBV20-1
TGCAGTGTGGATGGGAGGGTCGGCCTCTACGAGCAGTACTTC
CSVDGRVGLYEQYF
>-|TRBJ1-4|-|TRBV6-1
TGTGCCATCAGTGAGGAGCGGGCGGGGGCGGAAAGTGAAAAACTGTTTTTT
CAISEERAGAESEKLFF
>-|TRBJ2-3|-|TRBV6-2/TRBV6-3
TGTGCCAGCAGCCAAGACAGTACAGATACGCAGTATTTT
CASSQDSTDTQYF
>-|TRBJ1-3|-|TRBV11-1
TGTGCCAGCAACTTATCGATCTCTGGAAATACCACATATTTT
CASNLSISGNTTYF
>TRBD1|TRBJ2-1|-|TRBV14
TGTGCCAACAGTTCCGGGACAGGGAACCATGAACAGTTCTTC
CANSSGTGNHEQFF
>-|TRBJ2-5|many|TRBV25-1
TGTGCCAGCAGTTCCGCTGACGGTGCAGTCGGGGAGACCCAGCACTTC
CASSSADGAVGETQHF
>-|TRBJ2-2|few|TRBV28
TGTGCCAGCAGACCCACTATGACCGGGGAGCTGTTTTTT
CASRPTMTGELFF
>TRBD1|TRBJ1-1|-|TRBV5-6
TGTGCCAGCGGCTCCCAGGGGACAGGGTATAGCACCGGAGCTTTCTTT
CASGSQGTGYSTGAFF
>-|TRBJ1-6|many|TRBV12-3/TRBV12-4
TGTGCCAGCAGTTTGGGGGGGACTTTAAATTCACCCCTCCACTTT
CASSLGGTLNSPLHF
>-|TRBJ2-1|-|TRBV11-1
TGTGCCATCAGCCCGGGACCCGTTGGTGAGGAGTTCTTC
CAISPGPVGEEFF
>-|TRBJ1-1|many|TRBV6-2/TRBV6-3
TGTGCCAGCAGTCCCGCAGGGAGATCCACTGAAGCTTTCTTT
CASSPAGRSTEAFF
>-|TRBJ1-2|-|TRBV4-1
TGCGCCAGCTGCCAAATTCTGGGGAATCAAGACTATGGCTACATCTTC
CASCQILGNQDYGYIF
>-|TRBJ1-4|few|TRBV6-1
TGTACTAGCAGTGAAGTAGAGGGTAATGAAAAACTGTTTTTT
CTSSEVEGNEKLFF
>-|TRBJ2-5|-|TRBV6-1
TGTGCCAGCAGAGTGAGAGCATTAGAGACCCAGTACTTC
CASRVRALETQYF
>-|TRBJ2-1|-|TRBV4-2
TGTGCTAGCAGCCAAGATGGGACGGAGAACAATGATCAGTCCTTC
CASSQDGTENNDQSF
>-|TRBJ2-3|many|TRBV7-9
TGTGCCAGCAGCCCCCCGGGTATTAGCACAGATACGCAGTATTTT
CASSPPGISTDTQYF
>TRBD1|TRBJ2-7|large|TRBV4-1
TGCGCCAGCAGCCAGACGGGACAGGGAGACGAGCAGTACTTC
CASSQTGQGDEQYF
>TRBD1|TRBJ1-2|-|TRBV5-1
TGCGCCAGCAGCTTGGCAAGGGACAGCCGGTCGATCTATGGCTACACCTTC
CASSLARDSRSIYGYTF
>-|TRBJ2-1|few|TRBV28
TGTGCCAGCAGTTTATGGGCCCAGATACGCAATGAGCAGTTCTTC
CASSLWAQIRNEQFF
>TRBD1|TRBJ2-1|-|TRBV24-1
TGTGCCACCAGTGATCAAGGGACAGGTACCTGGTCCTACAATGAGCAGTTCTTC
CATSDQGTGTWSYNEQFF
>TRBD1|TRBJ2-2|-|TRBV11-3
TGTGCCAGCAGTTCCGTTACAGGGGGAACCGTGGAGCTGTTTTTT
CASSSVTGGTVELFF
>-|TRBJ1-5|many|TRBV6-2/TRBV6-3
TGTGCCAGCAGTCCACTGCCCGACGTAGGCCAGCATTTT
CASSPLPDVGQHF
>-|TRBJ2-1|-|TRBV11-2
TGTACCAGCAGCTTTGAGAGGGGCGTGTGGAATGAGCAGTTCTTC
CTSSFERGVWNEQFF
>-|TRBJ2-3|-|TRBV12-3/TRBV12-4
TGTGCCAGCAGTATAGCGCCCTATATCTCTAGCACGGATACGCAGTATTTT
CASSIAPYISSTDTQYF
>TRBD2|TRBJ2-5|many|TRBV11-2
TGTGCCAGCTGCCGGACTAGCGGGAGAGGAGAGACCCAGTACTTC
CASCRTSGRGETQYF
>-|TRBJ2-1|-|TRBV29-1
TGCAACATCGAGCCCGGTTTTACTTACAATGAGCAGTTCTTC
CNIEPGFTYNEQFF
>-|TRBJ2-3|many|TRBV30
TGTGCCTGGAGTTCCCGAGGCACAGATACGCAGTATTTT
CAWSSRGTDTQYF
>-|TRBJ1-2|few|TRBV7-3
TGTGCCAGCAGCTCTAACCCGCGGGACCCCATCTCCTTC
CASSSNPRDPISF
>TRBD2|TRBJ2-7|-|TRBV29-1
TGCAGCGTTGAAGGGGTAGCGGGAGGCGATTCCTACGAGAAGTACTTC
CSVEGVAGGDSYEKYF
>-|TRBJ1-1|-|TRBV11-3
TGTACCAACAGCTCTTCACACGACACTGAAGCTTTCTTT
CTNSSSHDTEAFF
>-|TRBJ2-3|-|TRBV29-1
TGCAGCGTTGAGAAGGGAATGGTGACGGATACGCAGTATTTT
CSVEKGMVTDTQYF
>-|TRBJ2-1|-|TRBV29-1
TGCAGCGTTGGGCTTCGAGGACAAGGGATGAACAATGAGCAGTTCTTC
CSVGLRGQGMNNEQFF
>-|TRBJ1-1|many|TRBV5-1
TGTGCCAGCAGTCTCTCACCAAACACTGAAGCTTTCTTT
CASSLSPNTEAFF
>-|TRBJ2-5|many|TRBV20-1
TGCAGTGCTAGAGGTCCGATGAGCGGATTTGGTTTAGAAGAGACCCAGTACTTC
CSARGPMSGFGLEETQYF
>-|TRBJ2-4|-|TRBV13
TGTGCCAGCAGCTCCCCGCAGGATAGTAAAAACAATCAGCACTTC
CASSSPQDSKNNQHF
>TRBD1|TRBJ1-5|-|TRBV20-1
TGCAGTACTAGAGATCGACAGGGGCATTCGGGCAATCAGCCCCAGCATTTT
CSTRDRQGHSGNQPQHF
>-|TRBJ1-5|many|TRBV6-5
TGTGCCAGCAGGAATACAGGGCGCAATCAGCCCCAGCATTTT
CASRNTGRNQPQHF
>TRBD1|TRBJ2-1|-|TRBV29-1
TGCAGCGTTAATCTCGGACAGGGAAGATGTGAGCAGTTCTTC
CSVNLGQGRCEQFF
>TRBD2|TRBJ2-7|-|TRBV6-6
TGTGCCAGCAGTTACCCAACTAGCCCCACTAGCGGGAGGTTTCCCTACGAGCACTACTTC
CASSYPTSPTSGRFPYEHYF
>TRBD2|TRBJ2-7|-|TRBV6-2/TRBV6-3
TGTGCCAGCAGCCCTGGCAAAGGACTAGGTTCCTACGACCAGTACTTC
CASSPGKGLGSYDQYF
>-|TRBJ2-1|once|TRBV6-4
TGTGCCAGTAGTGAGATGGCTAGTGGGAGTTATGAGAAGTTCTTC
CASSEMASGSYEKFF
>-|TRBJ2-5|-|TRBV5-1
TGCGCCAGCAGCCCTACCCCCGTTCAAGAGACCCAGTACTTC
CASSPTPVQETQYF
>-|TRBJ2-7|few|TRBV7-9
TGTGCCAGCAGCTTATCCCTAGCGTATTACGAGCAGTACTTC
CASSLSLAYYEQYF
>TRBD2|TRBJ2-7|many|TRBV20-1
TGCAGTGCTAGAGATATGGCGGGAGAACCCTACGAGCAGTACTTC
CSARDMAGEPYEQYF
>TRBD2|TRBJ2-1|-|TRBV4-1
TGCACCAGCAGCCATACAGGACTAGCGGGCCATCACATTGAGCAGTTCTTC
CTSSHTGLAGHHIEQFF
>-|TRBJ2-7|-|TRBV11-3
TGTGCCAGCAGCCCCGTGGGGGGTGGGTCCTACGAGCAGTACTTC
CASSPVGGGSYEQYF